This paragraph reports one T cell receptor (beta chain). It lacks a known antigen. No base quality values were provided; no much bigger clone lies one nucleotide off. The intended sense of this specimen's treatment or condition label: in vitro stimulation with specific CMV peptide epitopes to enrich CMV-specific T cells. These data originate in a study of T cell repertoires in cytomegalovirus infection (dated by TCRdb to the late 2010s). Background for the entire study: Alongside well-studied HLA-B-restricted epitopes, the peptide stimulations were aimed at recently identified HLA-C-restricted CMV epitopes, whose presentation resists viral immunomodulation. Because public TCR beta signatures pointed to carriage of CMV infection together with the matching HLA type, the HLA type of each donor mattered for the analysis.

The cysteine opens and the phenylalanine closes a CDR3 of 14 amino acids. Kept here is only the CDR3 DNA, which spans 42 bases and is read in frame from base 1. Germline trimming amounts to 8 bases on V and 5 bases on J, with 10 as the count of junction bases outside the gene matches. The germline V gene (reference sequence) supplies CDR1 LNHNV and CDR2 YYDKDF. Instrument on record: Illumina HiSeq 1500. TCRdb reworked the public reads: Q25 trimming with fastp, MiXCR clone assembly, productive beta chains retained. Entries that share a CDR3 protein sequence are merged under the most common genes and DNA. This sample has about 920,000 distinct CDR3 sequences in its table, and around 29% of those were observed once. Over 12% of the sample rests with the top ten. Overall results and qualifications from the work: Cumulative frequency of public TCR beta family members discriminated carriers of CMV infection plus the relevant HLA type in this cohort and an independent approximately 340-donor cohort. The ex vivo response was dominated by HLA-C-restricted CMV-specific TCR beta clonotypes, which also provided the single most frequent clonotype in two of eight donors.

The rearrangement joined TRBV15 to TRBJ2-3; 7 bases in between match TRBD2. This specimen was cultured CD8+ T cells from PBMCs, taken from culture after CMV antigen stimulation. The receptor was isolated from a human donor in good health (CMV status not recorded). Some clones in this sample may be carry-over from other donors' samples. The sequence in DNA is TGTGCCACCTGGGGGGGTGGAGGTGGAGATACGCAGTATTTT. This yields the protein CATWGGGGGDTQYF.